In its sample, the clone carrying this T cell receptor beta chain was seen once. The antigen is unknown. The data derive from a study of cytomegalovirus exposure and HLA in healthy donors. On the study more broadly: Early released data comprised 80 million or so unique TCRs from HLA-typed donors.

Study conclusions and caveats: Presence/absence analyses rested on an assumption that sequencing depth was roughly uniform across donors. Fewer N-insertions (relative to the approximately 700-donor mean) were reportedly seen in an Asian-associated ancestry cluster in a later analysis.

Amplification used 60 Vbeta primers and 13 Jbeta primers. TCRdb's copy holds only in-frame clones and misses some; the assay was immunoSEQ multiplex PCR. This table holds about 160,000 clones, around 79% found once. This clonotype was obtained from a middle-aged man in good health and CMV-seronegative. The sequencing input was PBMCs.

The CDR3 nucleotides are TGTGCCAGCAGTGGAGGGTCGGGGGGAGGAAACATTCAGTACTTC. It is translated as CASSGGSGGGNIQYF. The chain combines TRBV2 with TRBJ2-4; 7 nucleotides line up with TRBD2. CDR3 size: 15 residues. V dropped 4 bases and J dropped 6; count of bases not matched to a gene: 9. Germline V CDR1 and CDR2: SNHLY, FYNNEI.